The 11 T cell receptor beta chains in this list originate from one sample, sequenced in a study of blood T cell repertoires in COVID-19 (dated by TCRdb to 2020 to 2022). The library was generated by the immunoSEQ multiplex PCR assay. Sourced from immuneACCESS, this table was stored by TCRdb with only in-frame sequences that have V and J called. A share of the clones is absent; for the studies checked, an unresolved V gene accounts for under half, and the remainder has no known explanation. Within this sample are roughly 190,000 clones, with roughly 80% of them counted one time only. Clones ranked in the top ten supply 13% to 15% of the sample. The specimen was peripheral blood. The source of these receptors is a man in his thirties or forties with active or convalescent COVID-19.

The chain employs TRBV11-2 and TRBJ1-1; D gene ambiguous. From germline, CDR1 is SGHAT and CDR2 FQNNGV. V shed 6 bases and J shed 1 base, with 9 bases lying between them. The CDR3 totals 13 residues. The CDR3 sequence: CASRLSGNTEAFF. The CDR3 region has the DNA TGTGCCAGCAGGCTAAGCGGGAACACTGAAGCTTTCTTT. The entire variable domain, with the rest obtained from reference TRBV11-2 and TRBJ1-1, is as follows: EAGVAQSPRYKIIEKRQSVAFWCNPISGHATLYWYQQILGQGPKLLIQFQNNGVVDDSQLPKDRFSAERLKGVDSTLKIQPAKLEDSAVYLCASRLSGNTEAFFGQGTRLTVV.

CDR3 DNA sequence: TGCAGTGCTAGTGGGGAGACAGGGGGATACTACGAGCAGTACTTC. Translated, it gives CSASGETGGYYEQYF. The V gene is TRBV20-1, the J gene TRBJ2-7; 9 bases fit TRBD1. Germline values: CDR1 DFQATT, CDR2 SNEGSKA (reference sequence). The CDR3 has 15 residues. The junction had 9 bases not matched to a gene; V was cut back by 3 bases and J by 3 bases.

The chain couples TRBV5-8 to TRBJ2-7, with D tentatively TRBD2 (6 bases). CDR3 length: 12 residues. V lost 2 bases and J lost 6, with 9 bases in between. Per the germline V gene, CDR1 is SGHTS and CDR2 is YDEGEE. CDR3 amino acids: CASSLSSVEQYV. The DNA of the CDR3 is TGTGCCAGCAGCTTATCTAGCGTCGAGCAGTACGTC.

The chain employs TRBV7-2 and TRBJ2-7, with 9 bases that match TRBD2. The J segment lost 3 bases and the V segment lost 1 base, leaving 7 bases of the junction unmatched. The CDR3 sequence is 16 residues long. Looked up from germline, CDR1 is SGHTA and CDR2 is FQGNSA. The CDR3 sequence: CASSLVAGAGGYEQYF. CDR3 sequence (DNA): TGTGCCAGCAGCTTAGTGGCGGGAGCGGGAGGCTACGAGCAGTACTTC.

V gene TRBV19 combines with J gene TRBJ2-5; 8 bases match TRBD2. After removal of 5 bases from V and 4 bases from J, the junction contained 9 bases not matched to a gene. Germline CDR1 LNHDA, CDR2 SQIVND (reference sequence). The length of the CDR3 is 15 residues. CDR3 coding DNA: TGTGCCAGTAGTCTCAAACGGGAGGGCCCAGAGACCCAGTACTTC. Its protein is CASSLKREGPETQYF.

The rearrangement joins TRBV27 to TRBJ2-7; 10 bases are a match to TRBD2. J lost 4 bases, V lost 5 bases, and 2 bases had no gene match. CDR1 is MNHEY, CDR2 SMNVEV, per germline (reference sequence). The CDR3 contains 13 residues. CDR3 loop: CASSLAGAYEQYF. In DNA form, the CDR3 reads TGTGCCAGCAGTCTAGCGGGAGCGTACGAGCAGTACTTC.

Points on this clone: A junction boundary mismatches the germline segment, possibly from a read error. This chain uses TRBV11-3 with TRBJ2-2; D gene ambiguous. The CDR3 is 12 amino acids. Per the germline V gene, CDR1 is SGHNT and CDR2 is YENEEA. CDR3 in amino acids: CDSSLSGRELFF. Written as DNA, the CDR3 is TGTGACAGCAGCTTAAGTGGCAGGGAGCTGTTTTTT.

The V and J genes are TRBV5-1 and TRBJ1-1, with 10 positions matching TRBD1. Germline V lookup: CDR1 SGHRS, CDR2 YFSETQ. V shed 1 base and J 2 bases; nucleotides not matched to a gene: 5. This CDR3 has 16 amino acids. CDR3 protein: CASSLSSTGGNTEAFF. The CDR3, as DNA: TGCGCCAGCAGCTTGTCTTCGACAGGGGGCAACACTGAAGCTTTCTTT. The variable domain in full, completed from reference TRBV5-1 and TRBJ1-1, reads KAGVTQTPRYLIKTRGQQVTLSCSPISGHRSVSWYQQTPGQGLQFLFEYFSETQRNKGNFPGRFSGRQFSNSRSEMNVSTLELGDSALYLCASSLSSTGGNTEAFFGQGTRLTVV.

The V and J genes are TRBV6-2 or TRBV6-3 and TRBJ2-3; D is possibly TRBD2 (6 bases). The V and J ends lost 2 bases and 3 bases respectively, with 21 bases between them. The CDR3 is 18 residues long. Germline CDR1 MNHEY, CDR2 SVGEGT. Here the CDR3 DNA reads TGTGCCAGCAGTTACACGAAATTCGGGGGTTGGTCGACAGATACGCAGTATTTT. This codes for CASSYTKFGGWSTDTQYF.

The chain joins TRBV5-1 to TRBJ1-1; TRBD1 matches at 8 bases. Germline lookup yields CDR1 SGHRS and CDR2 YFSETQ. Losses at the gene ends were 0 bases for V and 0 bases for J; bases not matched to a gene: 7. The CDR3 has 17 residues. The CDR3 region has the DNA TGCGCCAGCAGCTTGGAGGGGCAGGGGGCCCTGAACACTGAAGCTTTCTTT. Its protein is CASSLEGQGALNTEAFF.

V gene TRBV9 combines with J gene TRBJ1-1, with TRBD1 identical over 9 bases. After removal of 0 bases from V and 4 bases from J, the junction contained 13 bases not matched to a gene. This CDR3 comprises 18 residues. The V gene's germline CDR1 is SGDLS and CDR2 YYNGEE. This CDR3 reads CASSVEGTGRAFGTEAFF. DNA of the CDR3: TGTGCCAGCAGCGTAGAGGGGACAGGGAGGGCTTTTGGCACTGAAGCTTTCTTT.